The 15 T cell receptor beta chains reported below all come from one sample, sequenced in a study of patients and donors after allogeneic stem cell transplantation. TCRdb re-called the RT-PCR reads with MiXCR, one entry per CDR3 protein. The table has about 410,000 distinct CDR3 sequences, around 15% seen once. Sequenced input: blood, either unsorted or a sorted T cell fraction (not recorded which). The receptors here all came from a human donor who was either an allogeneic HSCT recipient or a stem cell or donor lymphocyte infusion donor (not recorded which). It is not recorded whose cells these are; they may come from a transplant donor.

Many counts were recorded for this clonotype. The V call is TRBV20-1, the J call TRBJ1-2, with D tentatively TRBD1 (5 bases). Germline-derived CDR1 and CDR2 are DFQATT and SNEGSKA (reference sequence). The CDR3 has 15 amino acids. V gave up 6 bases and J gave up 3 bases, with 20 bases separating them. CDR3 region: CSAVPPERGDYGYTF. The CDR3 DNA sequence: TGCAGTGCCGTACCTCCTGAGAGGGGAGACTATGGCTACACCTTC.

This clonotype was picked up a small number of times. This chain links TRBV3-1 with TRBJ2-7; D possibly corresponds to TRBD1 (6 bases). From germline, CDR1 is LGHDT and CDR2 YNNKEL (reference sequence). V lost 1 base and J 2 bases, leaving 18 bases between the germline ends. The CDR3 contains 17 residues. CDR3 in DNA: TGTGCCAGCAGCCAAGTGAGGGGGTTGCAGGGCACCTACGAGCAGTACTTC. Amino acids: CASSQVRGLQGTYEQYF.

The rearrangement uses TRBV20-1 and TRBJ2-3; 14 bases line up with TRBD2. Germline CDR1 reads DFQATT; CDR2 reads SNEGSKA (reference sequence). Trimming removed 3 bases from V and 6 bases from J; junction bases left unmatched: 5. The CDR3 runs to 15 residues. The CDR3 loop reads CSARGLAGVSDTQYF. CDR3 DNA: TGCAGTGCTAGGGGACTAGCGGGAGTATCGGATACGCAGTATTTT.

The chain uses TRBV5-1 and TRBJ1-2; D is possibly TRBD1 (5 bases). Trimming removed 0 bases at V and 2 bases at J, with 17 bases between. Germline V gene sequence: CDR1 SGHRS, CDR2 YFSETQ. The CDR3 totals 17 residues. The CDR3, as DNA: TGCGCCAGCAGCTTGGGCGGGCAGCATGAGGGGAACTATGGCTACACCTTC. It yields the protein CASSLGGQHEGNYGYTF.

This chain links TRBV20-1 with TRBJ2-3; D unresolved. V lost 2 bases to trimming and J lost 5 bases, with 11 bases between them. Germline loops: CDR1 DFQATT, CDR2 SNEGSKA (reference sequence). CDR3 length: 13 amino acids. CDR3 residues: CSARRTAKDTQYF. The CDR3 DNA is TGCAGTGCTAGAAGGACGGCAAAAGATACGCAGTATTTT.

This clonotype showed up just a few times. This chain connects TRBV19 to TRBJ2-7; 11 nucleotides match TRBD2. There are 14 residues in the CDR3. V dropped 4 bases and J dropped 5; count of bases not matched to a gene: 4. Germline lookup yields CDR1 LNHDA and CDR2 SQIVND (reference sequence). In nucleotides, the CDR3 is TGTGCCAGTAGTACGACTAGCGGGATTAACGAGCAGTACTTC. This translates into CASSTTSGINEQYF.

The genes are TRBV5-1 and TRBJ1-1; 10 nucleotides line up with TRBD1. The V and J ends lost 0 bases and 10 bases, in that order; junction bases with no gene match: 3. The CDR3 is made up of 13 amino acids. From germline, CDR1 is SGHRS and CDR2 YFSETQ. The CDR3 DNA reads TGCGCCAGCAGCTTGGAGACAGGGGGCAGAGCTTTCTTT. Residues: CASSLETGGRAFF.

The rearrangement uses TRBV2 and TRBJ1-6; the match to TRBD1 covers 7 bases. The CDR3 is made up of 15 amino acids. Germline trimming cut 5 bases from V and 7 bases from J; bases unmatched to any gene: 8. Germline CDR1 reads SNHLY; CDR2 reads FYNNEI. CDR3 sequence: CASSRSRDSNSPLHF. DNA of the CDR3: TGTGCCAGCAGTCGAAGCCGGGACAGCAATTCACCCCTCCACTTT.

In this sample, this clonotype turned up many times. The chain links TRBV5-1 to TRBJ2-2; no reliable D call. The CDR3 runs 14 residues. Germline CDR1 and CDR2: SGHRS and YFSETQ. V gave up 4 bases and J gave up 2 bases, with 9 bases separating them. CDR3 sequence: CASSITSNTGELFF. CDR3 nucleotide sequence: TGCGCCAGCAGCATCACGTCCAACACCGGGGAGCTGTTTTTT. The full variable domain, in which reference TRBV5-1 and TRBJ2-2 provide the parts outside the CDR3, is KAGVTQTPRYLIKTRGQQVTLSCSPISGHRSVSWYQQTPGQGLQFLFEYFSETQRNKGNFPGRFSGRQFSNSRSEMNVSTLELGDSALYLCASSITSNTGELFFGEGSRLTVL.

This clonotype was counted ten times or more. The CDR3 reads CSAPRFGQHNEQFF. The CDR3 coding sequence is TGCAGTGCCCCTCGTTTTGGACAGCACAATGAGCAGTTCTTC. V and J are TRBV20-1 and TRBJ2-1, with a weak D call TRBD1 (6 bases). The CDR3 length is 14 residues. CDR1 and CDR2 from the germline V gene are DFQATT and SNEGSKA (reference sequence). V lost 6 bases, J lost 5 bases, and 17 bases lay in between.

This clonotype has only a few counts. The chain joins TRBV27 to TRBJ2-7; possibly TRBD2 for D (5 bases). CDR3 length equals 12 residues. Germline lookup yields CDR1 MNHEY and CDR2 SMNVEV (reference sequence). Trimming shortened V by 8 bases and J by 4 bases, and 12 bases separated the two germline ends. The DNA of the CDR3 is TGTGCCAGCCCGAGGAGGCTTTACGAGCAGTACTTC. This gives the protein CASPRRLYEQYF.

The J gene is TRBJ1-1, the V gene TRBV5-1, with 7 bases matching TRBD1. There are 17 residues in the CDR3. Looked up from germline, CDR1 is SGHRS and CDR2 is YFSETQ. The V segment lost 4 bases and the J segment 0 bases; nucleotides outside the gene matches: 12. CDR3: CASSPTPPGQMNTEAFF. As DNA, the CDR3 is TGCGCCAGCAGCCCCACTCCCCCGGGACAGATGAACACTGAAGCTTTCTTT.

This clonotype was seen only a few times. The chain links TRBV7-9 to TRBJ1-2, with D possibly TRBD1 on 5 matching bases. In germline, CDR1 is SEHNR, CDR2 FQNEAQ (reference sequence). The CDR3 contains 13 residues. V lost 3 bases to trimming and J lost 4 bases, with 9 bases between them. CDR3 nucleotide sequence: TGTGCCAGCAGCTTGGGGGTCCGCTATGGCTACACCTTC. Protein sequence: CASSLGVRYGYTF.

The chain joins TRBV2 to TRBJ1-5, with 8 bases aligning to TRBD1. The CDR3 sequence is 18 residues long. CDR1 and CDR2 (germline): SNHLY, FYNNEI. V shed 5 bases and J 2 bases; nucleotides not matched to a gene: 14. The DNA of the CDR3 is TGTGCCAGCAGTCGAACCTCTCGGACAGGGAATGGCAATCAGCCCCAGCATTTT. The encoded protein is CASSRTSRTGNGNQPQHF.

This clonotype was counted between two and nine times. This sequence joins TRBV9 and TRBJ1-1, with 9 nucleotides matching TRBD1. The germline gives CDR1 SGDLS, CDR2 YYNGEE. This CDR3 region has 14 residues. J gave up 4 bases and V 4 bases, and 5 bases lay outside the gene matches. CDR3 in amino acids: CASSSSTGGTEAFF. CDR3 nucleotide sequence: TGTGCCAGCAGCTCCTCGACAGGGGGCACTGAAGCTTTCTTT.